This T cell receptor beta chain is drawn from a study of shared clonotypes between healthy human individuals. Whole-study context: With ages of 18 to 49, the donors were two women and a few men. Every donor yielded three CD4 naive, three CD4 memory, two CD8 naive and one CD8 memory plate.

Naive CD8 cells, CD45RO-negative and positively selected for CCR7, excluded terminally differentiated effector memory CD45RA+ cells. On this clone: Antigen unknown.

Here immunoSEQ multiplex PCR was the method, and the copy in TCRdb shows in-frame clones only, minus some. Of around 1,900,000 clones detected, around 93% appear once; the ten largest clones hold less than 2%. V lost 0 bases and J 5 bases, leaving 8 bases between the germline ends. Per the germline V gene, CDR1 is MNHEY and CDR2 is SVGAGI. CDR3 size: 14 residues. The study, taken as a whole, reports: In several donors, about 5% of naive CD4 clonotypes appeared in common. Among non-shared clonotypes, generation probabilities were lower than among those shared by all four donors.

The sample taken for sequencing was naive CD8+ T cells from PBMCs. The chain joins TRBV6-5 to TRBJ1-5; D gene unclear. This receptor was obtained from a man aged 18 to 30 in good health. Some clones in this sample may be carry-over from other donors' samples. The CDR3: CASSYSRWDQPQHF. The CDR3, as DNA: TGTGCCAGCAGTTACTCGAGATGGGATCAGCCCCAGCATTTT.